The TCR beta chain under discussion was sequenced for a study of identifying expanded T cells in peripheral blood (dated 2019 in TCRdb). In the study overall: Four technical replicates, made by sequencing separate aliquots from the same pool of genomic DNA, were compared pairwise. What the research found in general, with its limitations: The binomial model flagged roughly 1.2 differentially abundant clones between technical replicates but 15 to 17 over about 2 weeks and approximately 18 over approximately 4 weeks. The beta-binomial model significantly reduced the number of clones called differentially abundant and the false-positive rate across all healthy-donor time intervals. The authors expected that biological variance in healthy repertoires might rise further over much longer intervals, such as months to years. For all healthy donors, the variance in clone template counts between two-week samples rose significantly as total template count increased.

TCRbeta CDR3 regions were profiled with the immunoSEQ Assay using bias-controlled multiplex PCR amplification of genomic DNA. The paper's processing steps were these. The absolute abundance of each unique TCRbeta CDR3 region was quantified after sequences were collapsed and filtered. Differential abundance was assessed using a binomial (Fisher-equivalent) model and a beta-binomial model in which time-dependent variance fitted from healthy donors was added. Clones with fewer than 5 combined templates were removed, and differential abundance was called for clones with a Benjamini-Hochberg FDR below 0.01. The form v = (b*log(k)+a)^2 was used to model beta-binomial variance as a function of total template count across the two samples. The table was pulled from immuneACCESS by TCRdb, which kept in-frame rearrangements only. Such tables lose some clones; where checked, under half of the loss comes from unresolved V genes, and the rest has no known cause. V and J calls and clone size follow that table, whereas D and trimming were derived from the DNA. This sample has around 90,000 clones in its table, and about 91% of those were observed once. The ten top clones hold roughly 4.2% of the sample.

According to the germline V gene, CDR1 reads SGDLS and CDR2 reads YYNGEE. The trim is 1 base for V and 3 bases for J, with a gap of 7 bases between the germline ends. The CDR3, cysteine through phenylalanine, is 14 amino acids long. The DNA shown is the 42-base CDR3, in frame from base 1. No immune events, such as infections, were documented for the healthy donors during the collection period. Time-dependent variance in a beta-binomial model of T-cell clone differential abundance was calibrated using healthy-donor blood repertoires as a training cohort. The training cohort included 10 or so healthy donors, of whom 3 were female and 7 were male. On average the donors were approximately 42 years old, and their ages spanned roughly 29 to 70 years. Whole blood from each healthy donor was obtained from a commercial supplier and was collected at three time points around two weeks apart. For immunosequencing, genomic DNA was extracted from whole blood that had not been sorted.

Points on this clone: Its antigen is still unknown. No base qualities exist here, and no much larger clone lies one base off it.

Sequencing was performed on blood. The TCR originated in a person aged 18 to 75 in good health. The chain couples TRBV9 to TRBJ2-2, with no D gene named confidently. The DNA sequence is TGTGCCAGCAGCGTACACCCAGACACCGGGGAGCTGTTTTTT. It translates to CASSVHPDTGELFF.